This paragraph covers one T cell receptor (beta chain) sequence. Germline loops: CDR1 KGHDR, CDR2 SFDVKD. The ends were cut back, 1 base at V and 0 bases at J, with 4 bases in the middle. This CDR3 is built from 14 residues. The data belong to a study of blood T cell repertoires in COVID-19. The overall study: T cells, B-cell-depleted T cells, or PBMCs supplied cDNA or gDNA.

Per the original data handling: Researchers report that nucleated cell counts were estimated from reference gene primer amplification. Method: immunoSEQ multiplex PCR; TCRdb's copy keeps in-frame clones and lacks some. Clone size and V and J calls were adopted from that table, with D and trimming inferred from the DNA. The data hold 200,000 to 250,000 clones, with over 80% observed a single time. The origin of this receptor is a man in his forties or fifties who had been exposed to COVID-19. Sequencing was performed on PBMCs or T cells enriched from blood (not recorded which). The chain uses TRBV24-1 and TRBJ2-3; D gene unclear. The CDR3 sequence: CATSDFLSTDTQYF. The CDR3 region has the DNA TGTGCCACCAGTGATTTTTTAAGCACAGATACGCAGTATTTT.